This T cell receptor (beta chain) was identified during a study of cytomegalovirus exposure and HLA in healthy donors. The PCR made use of 60 Vbeta and 13 Jbeta primers. Clones were sequenced by immunoSEQ multiplex PCR, and TCRdb holds only the in-frame ones, with some missing. The table has some 120,000 clones, about 81% seen once. As for this clone: Its antigen is unknown.

Overall study results and limits: An analysis done earlier found most TCR beta V segments productive about 90% or about 30% of the time. When the data were analyzed later, several of the most significant clusters appeared to be linked to common viral pathogens.

The sequenced sample was PBMCs. The sequence was collected from a woman under 40 in good health and CMV-seronegative.

The CDR3 is CASSTDRASNQPQHF. Here the CDR3 DNA reads TGTGCCAGCTCAACCGACAGGGCCTCGAATCAGCCCCAGCATTTT. The chain has TRBV18 and TRBJ1-5; 7 bases are shared with TRBD1. V was pared by 5 bases and J by 4 bases, with 8 bases of the junction left unmatched. CDR1 and CDR2 from the germline V gene are KGHSH and LQKENI. CDR3 length: 15 residues.